This T cell receptor beta chain was identified during a study of somatic mutations in cytotoxic T cells in rheumatoid arthritis. Study in general: At nearly 100% purity, some V beta antibody-stained T-cell populations were flow-sorted, and these included V beta1+ cells that were sequenced for TCRB.

Clones were sequenced by immunoSEQ multiplex PCR, and TCRdb holds only the in-frame ones, with some missing. The data contain 8,000 to 13,000 clones, around 80% of them singletons. J was trimmed by 10 bases and V by 2 bases; bases with no gene match: 16. Germline CDR1 is SGHVS and CDR2 is FQNEAQ. There are 17 residues in the CDR3. Healthy control status was assigned to blood donors, whose median age was about 50 years (range roughly 20-70) and of whom 45% to 70% were female. Notes on the study in general: No significant CD8+ T-cell clonality difference was found between rheumatoid arthritis patients and age-matched controls.

This clone was seen more than once but under ten times. Its specificity is not known. Sequenced input: CD8+ T cells sorted from blood. The chain has TRBV7-8 and TRBJ1-4; the match to TRBD1 covers 7 bases. This clonotype originated in a woman between 50 and 59 years old in good health. Here the CDR3 reads CASSLYEGADKGGKLFF. The CDR3 DNA is TGTGCCAGCAGCTTATATGAGGGGGCGGATAAGGGTGGAAAACTGTTTTTT.